This T cell receptor (beta chain) originates from a study of identical twins. Points from the study as a whole: Out-of-frame alpha sequences common to twins exhibited a surplus of low generation probability. It was cross-sectional statistical analysis, not following the same donors, that the conclusions relied on.

For this clonotype: Its antigen is unidentified.

TCRdb passed the 5' RACE reads through MiXCR, listing each CDR3 protein once. The sample shows 600,000 to 850,000 distinct CDR3 sequences, 18% of them seen only once. The CDR3 sequence is 15 residues long. The germline V gene encodes CDR1 SGHAT and CDR2 FQNNGV. Between the trimmed V and J ends, which lost 5 bases and 0 bases, there was a span of 11 bases. Separately, the same data were catalogued under a study of T cells expressing NK-cell markers. From that paper: Dominant NKG2C+ clonotypes made up roughly 1.0-7.0% of CD8+ T cells in roughly 6 donors.

This clonotype originated in a woman aged 18 to 35 in good health. The rearrangement joins TRBV11-2 to TRBJ1-5, with D hard to call. The sample consisted of PBMCs. The CDR3: CASSTGVYSNQPQHF. For the CDR3, the DNA is TGTGCCAGCAGCACCGGGGTTTATAGCAATCAGCCCCAGCATTTT.